This T cell receptor (beta chain) was captured by sequencing in a study of T-cell reconstitution after alpha-beta-depleted transplantation in children (dated by TCRdb to the mid-2010s). For the wider study: Using TCR repertoire profiling, the study quantitatively followed how T-cell immune reconstitution unfolded in children after TCRalphabeta/CD19-depleted allogeneic hematopoietic cell transplantation.

To prepare the library, PCR was applied. Sequenced on an Illumina HiSeq 2500. To normalize quantification of the TCRbeta repertoire, the TCR libraries were built with molecular barcoding that relied on unique molecular identifiers. TCRdb trimmed the raw reads at Q25, called clones with MiXCR and kept productive beta chains. Rows matching on CDR3 protein sequence are summarized as one entry with the most common DNA and genes. For this sample the table gives about 540,000 distinct CDR3 sequences, of which around 20% were detected only once. Clones ranked in the top ten supply 3.3% of the sample. The CDR3 goes from the cysteine to the phenylalanine over 14 residues. Of the read, only the CDR3 DNA is kept; its 42 bases are in frame from base 1. Via the germline V gene, CDR1 is SGHRS and CDR2 YFSETQ. Germline trimming amounts to 4 bases on V and 5 bases on J, with 3 as the count of junction bases outside the gene matches.

This clonotype was detected only a few times. No cognate antigen has been identified for it. No qualities accompany the bases; no much larger clone lies one base away. This specimen was PBMCs from the stem cell graft donor, taken from the stem cell graft. The TCR comes from a human donor who donated a stem cell graft to a child with acute lymphoblastic leukemia. This sequence uses TRBV5-1 and TRBJ2-7; TRBD2 lines up with 13 middle nucleotides. The CDR3 region: CASSATSGRHEQYF. The nucleotides are TGCGCCAGCAGCGCGACTAGCGGGAGGCACGAGCAGTACTTC. The full variable domain, with segments outside the CDR3 supplied by the reference TRBV5-1 and TRBJ2-7 proteins, appears as KAGVTQTPRYLIKTRGQQVTLSCSPISGHRSVSWYQQTPGQGLQFLFEYFSETQRNKGNFPGRFSGRQFSNSRSEMNVSTLELGDSALYLCASSATSGRHEQYFGPGTRLTVT.